Listed below are T cell receptor beta chains from one sample, sequenced in a study of CD8 T cells in ankylosing spondylitis. TCRdb independently ran MiXCR on the 5' RACE reads; one entry per CDR3 protein. The sample lists under 150,000 distinct CDR3 sequences, 6.5% to 8.5% occurring once. Specimen: synovial fluid, either unsorted or a sorted T cell fraction (not recorded which). These receptor sequences come from a male donor with ankylosing spondylitis. The CDR3 runs from the conserved cysteine through the conserved F or W. A D gene is named only where the DNA matches it firmly. A clone size is listed for some rows: how often the clone was seen (once, few, many), or a class if it is expanded.

TRBV7-3	TRBJ2-7	-	many	TGTGCCAGCAGCCCGCAGGGGACCGCCTACGAGCAGTACTTC	CASSPQGTAYEQYF
TRBV3-1	TRBJ1-3	-	-	TGTGCCAGCAGCCAAGATACATCGGCGCTCTCTGGAAACACCATATATTTT	CASSQDTSALSGNTIYF
TRBV10-3	TRBJ2-7	-	many	TGTGCCATCAGTGAGCCGACCTCCTACGAGCAGTACTTC	CAISEPTSYEQYF
TRBV4-3	TRBJ2-7	-	many	TGCGCCAGCAGCCAAGGTTATGGACAGTCGAACGAGCAGTACTTC	CASSQGYGQSNEQYF
TRBV5-1	TRBJ2-1	TRBD2	many	TGCGCCAGCAACTTGTCCCCTAGCGGAGCCCTCAATGAGCAGTTCTTC	CASNLSPSGALNEQFF
TRBV5-4	TRBJ1-1	-	-	TGTGCCAGCAGCTTTAAGAATACTGAAGCTTTCTTT	CASSFKNTEAFF
TRBV20-1	TRBJ2-2	TRBD1	-	TGCAGTGCTAGAGATCCGGGACAGGCCCCTACGAACACCGGGGAGCTGTTTTTT	CSARDPGQAPTNTGELFF
TRBV28	TRBJ2-7	-	-	TGTGCCAGCAGTTTGCACGGGATCCTCTACGAGCAGTACTTC	CASSLHGILYEQYF
TRBV7-2	TRBJ2-7	TRBD1	many	TGTGCCAGCAGCCCTACAACAGGGGGTACCTACGAGCAGTACTTC	CASSPTTGGTYEQYF
TRBV6-1	TRBJ1-6	-	-	TGTGCCACCACGGGGGGGACCCATTCACCCCTCCACTTT	CATTGGTHSPLHF
TRBV5-1	TRBJ1-1	-	many	TGCGCCAGCAGCTTCATCCCGGGAGCCGAAGCTTTCTTT	CASSFIPGAEAFF
TRBV19	TRBJ1-5	-	few	TGTGCCACCGGACAGCATATAAGGCAGCCCCAGCATTTT	CATGQHIRQPQHF
TRBV27	TRBJ1-4	TRBD1	few	TGTGCCAGCAGTTCGGGACAGGCATACCCCCCGGCCGGAAAACTGTTTTTT	CASSSGQAYPPAGKLFF
TRBV5-1	TRBJ2-3	-	few	TGCGCCAGCAGCTTGGGTTATAGAGATACGCAGTATTTT	CASSLGYRDTQYF
TRBV5-1	TRBJ1-2	TRBD1	many	TGCGCCAGCAGCTTGGAAGGTCGAGACAGGGGGCAAAATGGCTACACCTTC	CASSLEGRDRGQNGYTF
TRBV6-5	TRBJ2-3	-	-	TGTGCCAGCAGTTTCCGGGACCACACAGATACGCAGTATTTT	CASSFRDHTDTQYF
TRBV15	TRBJ2-7	-	many	TGTGCCACCAGCAGAGATCTTTCAGGGACCTACGAGCAGTACTTC	CATSRDLSGTYEQYF
TRBV7-9	TRBJ1-2	TRBD1	many	TGTGCCAGCAGCTTATGGGACAGGGTTTTATATGGCTACACCTTC	CASSLWDRVLYGYTF
TRBV27	TRBJ1-5	-	many	TGTGCCAGCAGTTTATCTTGGGGGAATCAGCCCCAGCATTTT	CASSLSWGNQPQHF
TRBV12-3/TRBV12-4	TRBJ2-6	TRBD1	many	TGTGCCAGCAGTCCGTGGGACAGGCCGAGCGTCCTGACTTTC	CASSPWDRPSVLTF
TRBV3-1	TRBJ1-5	-	many	TGTGCCAGCAGCCAACAGGGTCAGCCCCAGCATTTT	CASSQQGQPQHF
TRBV6-2/TRBV6-3	TRBJ2-1	TRBD1	few	TGTGCCAGCAGCCCTCGGGACAGTCGAGGGCAGTTCTTC	CASSPRDSRGQFF
TRBV28	TRBJ1-1	-	-	TGTGCCAGCAGGTTCGTATTCAGGAACACTGAAGCTTTCTTT	CASRFVFRNTEAFF
TRBV9	TRBJ2-5	TRBD1	many	TGTGCCAGCAGCGTCCGTACAGGGGGCAAGGAGACCCAGTACTTC	CASSVRTGGKETQYF
TRBV12-3/TRBV12-4	TRBJ1-2	-	few	TGTGCCAGCAGTATTAATCGGGTTGCCTATGGCTACACCTTC	CASSINRVAYGYTF
TRBV27	TRBJ2-7	TRBD1	few	TGTGCCAGCAAACGGACAGGTCCATACGAGCAGTACTTC	CASKRTGPYEQYF
TRBV10-3	TRBJ2-7	TRBD2	-	TGTGCCATCAGTGGGCGTTGGACTAGCGGGGGGATCCCCTACGAGCAGTACTTC	CAISGRWTSGGIPYEQYF
TRBV6-1	TRBJ2-7	-	many	TGTGCCAGCAGAATCGGACAGTTCCAGGAGCAGTACTTC	CASRIGQFQEQYF
TRBV5-1	TRBJ2-6	-	few	TGCGCCAGCAGGGGGGTCTCTGGGGCCAACGTCCTGACTTTC	CASRGVSGANVLTF
TRBV15	TRBJ2-7	-	-	TGTGCCACCAGCAGAGATCGGTCAGCCTACGAGCAGTACTTC	CATSRDRSAYEQYF
TRBV29-1	TRBJ1-2	-	-	TGCAGCGTTGATATCGACCCCATCATTCCTTACGGCTACACCTTC	CSVDIDPIIPYGYTF
TRBV10-2	TRBJ1-4	-	-	TGCGCCAGCAGTGCTTGGCAGGACAATGAAAAACTGTTTTTT	CASSAWQDNEKLFF
TRBV20-1	TRBJ2-2	-	many	TGCAGTGCTAGAGATGGAGGGTTCGACGGGGAGCTGTTTTTT	CSARDGGFDGELFF
TRBV18	TRBJ2-1	TRBD1	many	TGTGCCAGCTCGGCGGCAGGGGGTACCTACAATGAGCAGTTCTTC	CASSAAGGTYNEQFF
TRBV7-2	TRBJ2-3	TRBD2	-	TGTGCCAGCAGCTTCGGACTAGCTTTTCGCACAGATACGCAGTATTTT	CASSFGLAFRTDTQYF
TRBV20-1	TRBJ2-3	TRBD2	few	TGCAGTGCTAGCCCCCTGCTAGCGGGGCCTGCAGGAGATACGCAGTATTTT	CSASPLLAGPAGDTQYF
TRBV20-1	TRBJ2-1	-	-	TGCAGTGCTGGGGGGAGCAGTCCACGGATTTCCTACAATGAGCAGTTCTTC	CSAGGSSPRISYNEQFF
TRBV28	TRBJ2-1	-	-	TGTGCCAGCAGCGGGGTTCTCTACAATGAGCAGTTCTTC	CASSGVLYNEQFF
TRBV2	TRBJ2-1	TRBD1	many	TGTGCCAGCAGCCTACAGGGGCGGAATGAGCAGTTCTTC	CASSLQGRNEQFF
TRBV7-9	TRBJ2-3	TRBD1	many	TGTGCCAGCAGCCCAACCCCGAGGGACAGTAAAGATACGCAGTATTTT	CASSPTPRDSKDTQYF
TRBV5-4	TRBJ2-7	TRBD2	-	TGTGCCAGCAGCTTGGGACTAGCGGGAGGTCCCTCCTACGAGCAGTACTTC	CASSLGLAGGPSYEQYF
TRBV24-1	TRBJ2-3	-	many	TGTGCCACCAGTGACCCCCCCACAGATACGCAGTATTTT	CATSDPPTDTQYF
TRBV28	TRBJ2-7	TRBD1	few	TGTGCCAGCAGTACCCATCGGACAGGGGGCGTCGACGAGCAGTACTTC	CASSTHRTGGVDEQYF
TRBV12-3/TRBV12-4	TRBJ2-1	-	few	TGTGCCAGCAGTTTAGGCGGGACCCAGTTCTTC	CASSLGGTQFF
TRBV6-1	TRBJ2-5	-	-	TGTGCCAGCAATAGGGTTCGAGGAGAGACCCAGTACTTC	CASNRVRGETQYF
TRBV25-1	TRBJ2-7	-	-	TGTGCCAGCTCCACCCGGGACGGGAGCTCCTACGAGCAGTACTTC	CASSTRDGSSYEQYF
TRBV15	TRBJ1-2	-	-	TGTGCCACCAGCAGAGTGGGACGCAACTATGGCTACACCTTC	CATSRVGRNYGYTF
TRBV4-1	TRBJ2-1	-	many	TGCGCCAGCAGCCAAGAGGCGCCACGAAACTACAATGAGCAGTTCTTC	CASSQEAPRNYNEQFF